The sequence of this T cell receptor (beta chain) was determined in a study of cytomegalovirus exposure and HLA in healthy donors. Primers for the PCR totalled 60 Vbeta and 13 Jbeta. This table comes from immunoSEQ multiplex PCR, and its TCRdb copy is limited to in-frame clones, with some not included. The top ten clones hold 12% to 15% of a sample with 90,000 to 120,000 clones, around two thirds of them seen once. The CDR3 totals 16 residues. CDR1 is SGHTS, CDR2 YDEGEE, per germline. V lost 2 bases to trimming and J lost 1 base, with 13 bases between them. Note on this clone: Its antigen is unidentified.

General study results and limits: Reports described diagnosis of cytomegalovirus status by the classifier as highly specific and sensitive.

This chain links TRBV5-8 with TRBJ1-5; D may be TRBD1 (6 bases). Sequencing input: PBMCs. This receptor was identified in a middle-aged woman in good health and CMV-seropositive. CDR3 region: CASSFVRGASNQPQHF. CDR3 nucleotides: TGTGCCAGCAGCTTTGTGCGGGGGGCAAGCAATCAGCCCCAGCATTTT.